This T cell receptor (beta chain) comes out of a study of T cells after yellow fever vaccination. TCRdb independently ran MiXCR on the 5' RACE reads; one entry per CDR3 protein. The top ten clones hold approximately 18% of a sample with about 340,000 distinct CDR3 sequences, roughly 8.7% of them seen once. V lost 6 bases, J lost 6 bases, and 17 bases lay in between. The germline gives CDR1 ENHRY, CDR2 SYGVKD. This CDR3 has 14 amino acids. This clonotype was observed a few times. This sequence was found in a man aged 18 to 29 who received the YFV17D yellow fever vaccine. V and J are TRBV10-3 and TRBJ1-2, with D possibly being TRBD1 (5 bases). Sequenced material: PBMCs, taken on the day of the first yellow fever vaccination. In nucleotides, the CDR3 is TGTGCCATCAGCCCGGAGCGGACATCAGATGGCTACACCTTC. It is translated as CAISPERTSDGYTF.